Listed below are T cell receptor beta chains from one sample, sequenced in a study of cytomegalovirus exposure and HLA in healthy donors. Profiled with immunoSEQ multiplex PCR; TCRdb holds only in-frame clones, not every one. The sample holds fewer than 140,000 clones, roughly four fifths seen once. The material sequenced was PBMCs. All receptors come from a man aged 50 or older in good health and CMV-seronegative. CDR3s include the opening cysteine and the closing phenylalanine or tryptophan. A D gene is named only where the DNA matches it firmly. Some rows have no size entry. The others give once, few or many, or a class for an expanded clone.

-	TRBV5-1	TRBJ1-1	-	CASSFGGDTEAFF	TGCGCCAGCAGCTTCGGGGGGGACACTGAAGCTTTCTTT
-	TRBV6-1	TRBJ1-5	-	CASSEEGGIYQPQHF	TGTGCCAGCAGTGAAGAGGGAGGGATCTATCAGCCCCAGCATTTT
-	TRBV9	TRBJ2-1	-	CASSVLTEVSYNEQFF	TGTGCCAGCAGCGTACTTACAGAAGTCTCCTACAATGAGCAGTTCTTC
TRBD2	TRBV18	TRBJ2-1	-	CASSPGISGERGNEQFF	TGTGCCAGCTCGCCAGGGATCAGCGGGGAGCGTGGCAATGAGCAGTTCTTC
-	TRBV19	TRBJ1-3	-	CASRLTDISGNTIYF	TGTGCCAGTAGGCTGACAGACATCTCTGGAAACACCATATATTTT
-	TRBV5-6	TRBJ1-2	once	CASSPRPGFLHAF	TGTGCCAGCAGCCCACGGCCAGGGTTCCTTCATGCCTTC
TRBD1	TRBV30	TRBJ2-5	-	CALTGEAQETQYF	TGTGCCTTAACAGGGGAAGCCCAAGAGACCCAGTACTTC
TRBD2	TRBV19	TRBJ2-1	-	CASIRSSGYPYNEQFF	TGTGCCAGTATTAGGTCTAGCGGGTACCCCTACAATGAGCAGTTCTTC
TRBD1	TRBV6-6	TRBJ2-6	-	CASRDRGFSGANVLTF	TGTGCCAGCCGGGACAGGGGGTTCTCTGGGGCCAACGTCCTGACTTTC
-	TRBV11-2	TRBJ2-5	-	CASSLVGGGPQQAQYF	TGTGCCAGCAGCTTAGTTGGCGGGGGCCCCCAGCAGGCCCAGTACTTC
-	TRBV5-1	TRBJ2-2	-	CASSDKGGGPTGELFF	TGCGCCAGCAGCGACAAAGGGGGGGGTCCTACCGGGGAGCTGTTTTTT
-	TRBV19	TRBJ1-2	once	CASSIRDAMGGYTF	TGTGCCAGTAGTATTCGGGATGCAATGGGGGGCTACACCTTC
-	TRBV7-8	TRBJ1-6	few	CASSLGGLQSPLHF	TGTGCCAGCAGCTTAGGGGGACTCCAATCCCCCCTCCACTTT
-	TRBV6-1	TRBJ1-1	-	CASRDFGVGTEAFF	TGTGCCAGCAGGGACTTTGGGGTAGGCACTGAAGCTTTCTTT
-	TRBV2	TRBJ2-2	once	CASSSSGRGDTGELFF	TGTGCCAGCAGTTCGAGCGGCAGGGGGGATACCGGGGAGCTGTTTTTT
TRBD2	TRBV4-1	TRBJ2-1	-	CASSQGPSGYNEQFF	TGCGCCAGCAGCCAAGGTCCTAGCGGTTATAATGAGCAGTTCTTC
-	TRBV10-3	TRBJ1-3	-	CAISESRGGLSGNTIYF	TGTGCCATCAGTGAGTCGAGGGGAGGCCTCTCTGGAAACACCATATATTTT
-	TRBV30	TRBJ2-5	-	CAWRVGGGETQYF	TGTGCCTGGAGGGTGGGGGGAGGAGAGACCCAGTACTTC
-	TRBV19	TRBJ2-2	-	CASKQGMNTGELFF	TGTGCCAGTAAACAGGGCATGAACACCGGGGAGCTGTTTTTT
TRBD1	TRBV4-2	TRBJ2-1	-	CASSQGDRGLYNEQFF	TGTGCCAGCAGCCAAGGGGACAGGGGCCTATACAATGAGCAGTTCTTC
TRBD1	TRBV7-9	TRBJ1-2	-	CASSKPETGRSGYTF	TGTGCCAGCAGCAAACCCGAGACAGGGAGGAGTGGCTACACCTTC
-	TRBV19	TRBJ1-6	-	CATGTGSSPLHF	TGTGCCACCGGAACGGGGAGCTCACCCCTCCACTTT
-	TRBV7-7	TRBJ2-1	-	CASSQVSIDNEQFF	TGTGCTAGCAGCCAGGTCTCGATTGACAATGAGCAGTTCTTC
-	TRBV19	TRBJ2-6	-	CASSTVSGANVLTF	TGTGCCAGTAGCACGGTTTCTGGGGCCAACGTCCTGACTTTC
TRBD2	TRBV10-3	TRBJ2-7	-	CAIGAGDLLQQYF	TGTGCCATCGGAGCGGGGGACCTCTTACAGCAGTACTTC
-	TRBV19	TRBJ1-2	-	CASSIQISNYGYTF	TGTGCCAGTAGTATTCAGATTTCTAACTATGGCTACACCTTC
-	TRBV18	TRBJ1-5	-	CASSPRAGDGNQPQHF	TGTGCCAGCTCACCACGCGCGGGGGACGGCAATCAGCCCCAGCATTTT
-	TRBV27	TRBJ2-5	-	CASSLKPLAGARETQYF	TGTGCCAGCAGTTTGAAACCCCTCGCGGGGGCGAGGGAGACCCAGTACTTC
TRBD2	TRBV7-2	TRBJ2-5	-	CASSPTSGGGQETQYF	TGTGCCAGCAGCCCTACTAGCGGGGGGGGACAAGAGACCCAGTACTTC
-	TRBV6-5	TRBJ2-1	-	CASRVGGASYNEQFF	TGTGCCAGCAGGGTGGGGGGGGCATCCTACAATGAGCAGTTCTTC
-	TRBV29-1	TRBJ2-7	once	CSVGVTGSREQYF	TGCAGCGTTGGGGTTACAGGGTCTCGGGAGCAGTACTTC
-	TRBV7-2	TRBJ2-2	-	CASSPGTSWSTGELFF	TGTGCCAGCAGCCCAGGGACTTCCTGGAGCACCGGGGAGCTGTTTTTT
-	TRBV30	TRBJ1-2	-	CAWSVQGSYGYTF	TGTGCCTGGAGTGTTCAGGGATCCTATGGCTACACCTTC
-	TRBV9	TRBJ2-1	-	CASSPPSGSSYNEQFF	TGTGCCAGCAGCCCTCCAAGCGGTAGCTCCTACAATGAGCAGTTCTTC
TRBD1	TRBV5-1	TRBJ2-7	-	CASSPGTAGSYEQYF	TGCGCCAGCAGCCCGGGGACAGCTGGATCCTACGAGCAGTACTTC
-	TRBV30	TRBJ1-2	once	CAWKLQGNGYTF	TGTGCCTGGAAACTACAGGGCAATGGCTACACCTTC
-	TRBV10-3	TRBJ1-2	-	CAISESGGYGYTF	TGTGCCATCAGTGAGTCGGGGGGCTATGGCTACACCTTC
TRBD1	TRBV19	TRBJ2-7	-	CASSMTGPLEQYF	TGTGCCAGTAGTATGACAGGGCCCCTCGAGCAGTACTTC